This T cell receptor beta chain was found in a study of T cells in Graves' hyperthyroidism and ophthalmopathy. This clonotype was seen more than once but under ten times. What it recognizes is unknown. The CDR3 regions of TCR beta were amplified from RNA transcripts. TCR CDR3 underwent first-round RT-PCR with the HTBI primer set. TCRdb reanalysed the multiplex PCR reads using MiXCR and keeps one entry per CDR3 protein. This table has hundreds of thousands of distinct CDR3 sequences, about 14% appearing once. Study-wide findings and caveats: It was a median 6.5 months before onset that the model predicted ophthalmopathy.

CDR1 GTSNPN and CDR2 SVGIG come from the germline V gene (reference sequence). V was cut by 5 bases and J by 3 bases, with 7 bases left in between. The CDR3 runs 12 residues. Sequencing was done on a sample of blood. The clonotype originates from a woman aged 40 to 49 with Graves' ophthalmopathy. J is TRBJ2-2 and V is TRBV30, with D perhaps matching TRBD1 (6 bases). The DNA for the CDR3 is TGTGCCTGGCACAGGGACACCGGGGAGCTGTTTTTT. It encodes CAWHRDTGELFF. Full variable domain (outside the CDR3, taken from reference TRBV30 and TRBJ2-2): SQTIHQWPATLVQPVGSPLSLECTVEGTSNPNLYWYRQAAGRGLQLLFYSVGIGQISSEVPQNLSASRPQDRQFILSSKKLLLSDSGFYLCAWHRDTGELFFGEGSRLTVL.